These 17 T cell receptor beta chains share one sample of origin, sequenced in a study of blood T cell repertoires in COVID-19. Some clones are missing from TCRdb's copy, which holds only in-frame ones; the method was immunoSEQ multiplex PCR. The table lists 150,000 to 180,000 clones, 75% to 85% of them singletons. The sample taken for sequencing was peripheral blood. Every receptor here comes from a man between 60 and 75 years old with acute or convalescent COVID-19.

This rearrangement joins TRBV11-2 to TRBJ1-1; D unclear. The CDR3 has 13 residues. Trimming pared 4 bases from V and 2 bases from J, leaving 8 bases between. Germline-derived CDR1 and CDR2 are SGHAT and FQNNGV. This CDR3 reads CASSSQENTEAFF. CDR3 DNA: TGTGCCAGCAGCTCGCAGGAAAACACTGAAGCTTTCTTT.

This clone appeared once. The chain joins TRBV7-8 to TRBJ1-1, with D tentatively TRBD1 (6 bases). Germline V gene lookup returns CDR1 SGHVS and CDR2 FQNEAQ. CDR3 size: 16 residues. Trimming stripped 1 base from V and 0 bases from J, with 12 bases between. CDR3 sequence: CASSLESWTVNTEAFF. CDR3 in DNA: TGTGCCAGCAGCTTAGAATCGTGGACAGTGAACACTGAAGCTTTCTTT.

In its sample, this clone was seen a few times. The chain has TRBV7-2 and TRBJ2-7, with TRBD2 matching 12 bases. The germline V gene has CDR1 SGHTA and CDR2 FQGNSA. The CDR3 extends over 13 amino acids. The V gene end was trimmed by 8 bases and the J gene end by 4 bases; junction bases not matched to a gene: 3. The CDR3 DNA reads as TGTGCCAGCCTAGCGGGAGGGGGTTACGAGCAGTACTTC. This gives the protein CASLAGGGYEQYF.

The rearrangement uses TRBV5-1 and TRBJ1-2, with D perhaps matching TRBD1 (5 bases). CDR3 length equals 14 residues. CDR1 is SGHRS and CDR2 is YFSETQ in the germline V gene. Trimming shortened V by 1 base and J by 5 bases, and 12 bases separated the two germline ends. The CDR3 nucleotides are TGCGCCAGCAGCTTGTTAGGAGGGACTTATGGCTACACCTTC. As protein: CASSLLGGTYGYTF.

The rearrangement links TRBV5-4 to TRBJ2-3, with TRBD2 matching over 9 bases. Germline V gives CDR1 SGHNT, CDR2 YYREEE (reference sequence). CDR3 length: 15 residues. Trimming cost V 1 base and J 0 bases; bases outside gene matches: 0. The CDR3 DNA reads as TGTGCCAGCAGCTTGACTAGCGGGAGCACAGATACGCAGTATTTT. Amino acid sequence: CASSLTSGSTDTQYF.

V usage is TRBV24-1 and J usage is TRBJ2-1, with D unclear. CDR3 length equals 11 residues. In germline, CDR1 is KGHDR, CDR2 SFDVKD. V lost 7 bases and J lost 4, with 4 bases in between. The CDR3 sequence: CATSVYNEQFF. For the CDR3, the DNA is TGTGCCACCAGCGTATACAATGAGCAGTTCTTC.

The V gene is TRBV9, the J gene TRBJ2-7; 14 bases fit TRBD2. The junction had 8 bases not matched to a gene; V was cut back by 4 bases and J by 5 bases. Looked up from germline, CDR1 is SGDLS and CDR2 is YYNGEE. This CDR3 comprises 16 residues. The CDR3 DNA follows: TGTGCCAGCAGCTTACGGACTAGCGGGGGGCTTGACGAGCAGTACTTC. Protein sequence: CASSLRTSGGLDEQYF. Combining the CDR3 with reference TRBV9 and TRBJ2-7 gives the whole variable domain DSGVTQTPKHLITATGQRVTLRCSPRSGDLSVYWYQQSLDQGLQFLIQYYNGEERAKGNILERFSAQQFPDLHSELNLSSLELGDSALYFCASSLRTSGGLDEQYFGPGTRLTVT.

The V and J genes are TRBV6-2 or TRBV6-3 and TRBJ2-3; possibly TRBD1 for D (5 bases). CDR1 is MNHEY and CDR2 is SVGEGT in the germline V gene. The CDR3 has 16 amino acids. V was cut by 2 bases and J by 0 bases, with 12 bases left in between. The CDR3 region is CASSYIRALSTDTQYF. In nucleotides, the CDR3 is TGTGCCAGCAGTTACATCAGGGCGTTGAGCACAGATACGCAGTATTTT.

This clone was seen just once. The rearrangement uses TRBV9 and TRBJ1-3, with TRBD1 matching over 10 bases. This CDR3 region has 16 residues. V shed 3 bases and J 4 bases; nucleotides not matched to a gene: 7. Germline-derived CDR1 and CDR2 are SGDLS and YYNGEE. CDR3 loop: CASSGRQGAWGNTIYF. The CDR3 region has the DNA TGTGCCAGCAGCGGGAGACAGGGGGCTTGGGGAAACACCATATATTTT.

V usage is TRBV11-2 and J usage is TRBJ2-1, with TRBD1 as a possible D gene (6 bases). This CDR3 comprises 15 residues. Germline V lookup: CDR1 SGHAT, CDR2 FQNNGV. The V end lost 0 bases, the J end lost 2 bases, and 8 bases lay between the germline ends. In nucleotides, the CDR3 is TGTGCCAGCAGCTTAGAAGGGGGAGCCTACAATGAGCAGTTCTTC. Its translation: CASSLEGGAYNEQFF.

The rearrangement uses TRBV11-2 and TRBJ2-3; 9 bases map to TRBD2. The CDR3 runs to 16 residues. Germline CDR1 SGHAT, CDR2 FQNNGV. With V trimmed by 8 bases and J by 5 bases, 14 bases remained unmatched. In nucleotides, the CDR3 is TGTGCCAGCCGCACAGGTAGCGGGGGCGTCGAAGATACGCAGTATTTT. Translation: CASRTGSGGVEDTQYF.

The chain has TRBV19 and TRBJ1-1, with D maybe TRBD1 (6 bases). The CDR3 runs to 13 residues. With 4 bases removed from V and 11 bases from J, the gap between germline ends came to 17 bases. Germline V gene lookup returns CDR1 LNHDA and CDR2 SQIVND (reference sequence). This chain's CDR3 is CASSTDRGQEAFF. In DNA form, the CDR3 reads TGTGCCAGTAGTACAGATCGGGGACAAGAGGCTTTCTTT.

The rearrangement joins TRBV21-1 to TRBJ1-5; the D call TRBD1 from the table was never checked on the DNA. TRBV21-1 constitutes a pseudogene. CDR3 length: 15 amino acids. The CDR3 bases are TGTGCCAGCGAGACTTCAGGGAATTCGGATCAGCCCCAGCATTTT. As protein: CASETSGNSDQPQHF.

V usage is TRBV3-1 (or the pseudogene TRBV3-2) and J usage is TRBJ2-3, with no clear D. Trimming stripped 7 bases from V and 5 bases from J, with 13 bases between. The CDR3 extends over 13 amino acids. CDR1 is LGHDT and CDR2 is YNNKEL in the germline V gene (reference sequence). CDR3 coding DNA: TGTGCCAGCAAGCGAGGTGAGGTAGATACGCAGTATTTT. Its translation is CASKRGEVDTQYF.

The chain employs TRBV6-2 or TRBV6-3 and TRBJ2-3; D not certain. Trimming stripped 0 bases from V and 6 bases from J, with 16 bases between. This CDR3 contains 16 residues. The germline CDR1 and CDR2 sequences are MNHEY and SVGEGT. The CDR3 DNA reads TGTGCCAGCAGTTACTCATCCTCCCCTTATCTGGATACGCAGTATTTT. As protein: CASSYSSSPYLDTQYF.

This clone turned up a few times. This chain links TRBV30 with TRBJ2-7, with TRBD2 matching 7 bases. The junction had 8 bases not matched to a gene; V was cut back by 0 bases and J by 6 bases. Germline V gene lookup returns CDR1 GTSNPN and CDR2 SVGIG (reference sequence). CDR3 size: 14 residues. CDR3 in amino acids: CAWSVRWEGREQYF. CDR3 bases: TGTGCCTGGAGTGTAAGGTGGGAGGGCCGCGAGCAGTACTTC.

This clone appeared a few times. The rearrangement joins TRBV19 to TRBJ1-1, with TRBD1 as a possible D gene (6 bases). Germline CDR1 reads LNHDA; CDR2 reads SQIVND (reference sequence). Between the trimmed V and J ends, which lost 5 bases and 7 bases, there was a span of 11 bases. The CDR3 spans 12 residues. CDR3 sequence reads: CASSPTGFEAFF. The CDR3 coding sequence is TGTGCCAGTAGTCCTACAGGGTTTGAAGCTTTCTTT.